This is a list of T cell receptor beta chains from one sample in a study of blood T cell repertoires in COVID-19. Assay: immunoSEQ multiplex PCR; the TCRdb copy retains only in-frame clones and omits some. The sample holds some 80,000 clones; approximately 86% are singletons and the top ten take under 8.5%. Sequenced material: peripheral blood. These receptors originate from an older man with active or convalescent COVID-19. CDR3s include the opening cysteine and the closing phenylalanine or tryptophan. The order of the fields is V gene, clone size, J gene, D gene, CDR3 protein, CDR3 DNA. A D gene is named only where the DNA matches it firmly. Only part of the rows carry a size: once, few, many, or a class if the clone is expanded.

TRBV7-2,.,TRBJ2-6,.,CASSPTVGANVLTF,TGTGCCAGCAGCCCTACGGTTGGGGCCAACGTCCTGACTTTC
TRBV19,.,TRBJ2-3,.,CASSINVAGSDTQYF,TGTGCCAGTAGTATCAACGTGGCAGGGTCAGATACGCAGTATTTT
TRBV29-1,.,TRBJ1-3,TRBD1,CSVIRTGGNTIYF,TGCAGCGTTATCCGGACAGGGGGAAACACCATATATTTT
TRBV24-1,.,TRBJ1-4,.,CATSDPRAGEKLFF,TGTGCCACCAGTGATCCCAGGGCAGGTGAAAAACTGTTTTTT
TRBV12-5,.,TRBJ2-2,TRBD1,CASGLVLVPGQMNTGELFF,TGTGCTAGTGGTTTGGTACTAGTTCCGGGACAGATGAACACCGGGGAGCTGTTTTTT
TRBV5-5,.,TRBJ2-3,TRBD1,CASSLGDSPWATGRTDTQYF,TGTGCCAGCAGCTTGGGGGACAGCCCGTGGGCCACGGGTCGCACAGATACGCAGTATTTT
TRBV24-1,.,TRBJ1-2,.,CATSSRVSNYGYTF,TGTGCCACCAGCTCCAGGGTATCTAACTATGGCTACACCTTC
TRBV6-5,once,TRBJ1-6,TRBD1,CASRVRGPLDSPLHF,TGTGCCAGCAGAGTCAGGGGGCCGTTAGATTCACCCCTCCACTTT
TRBV2,few,TRBJ1-5,.,CASSEGGRHQPQHF,TGTGCCAGCAGTGAAGGGGGGAGGCATCAGCCCCAGCATTTT
TRBV7-3,.,TRBJ2-2,.,CASSVGGAPGGELFF,TGTGCCAGCAGCGTGGGAGGCGCGCCTGGCGGGGAGCTGTTTTTT
TRBV7-2,.,TRBJ2-1,.,CASSLAPLEQFF,TGTGCCAGCAGCTTAGCCCCCCTGGAGCAGTTCTTC
TRBV2,once,TRBJ2-1,.,CASSEAGSSYNEQFF,TGTGCCAGCAGTGAAGCGGGGAGCTCCTACAATGAGCAGTTCTTC
TRBV6-1,.,TRBJ2-1,TRBD2,CASSEFGGSVEQFF,TGTGCCAGCAGTGAATTCGGGGGGAGCGTTGAGCAGTTCTTC
TRBV7-3,.,TRBJ2-5,TRBD1,CASSPIPGQAGETQYF,TGTGCCAGCAGCCCGATTCCGGGACAGGCTGGGGAGACCCAGTACTTC
TRBV5-8,.,TRBJ1-2,TRBD1,CASSSGTGRYYGYTF,TGTGCCAGCAGCAGTGGGACAGGGAGGTACTATGGCTACACCTTC
TRBV6-2/TRBV6-3,.,TRBJ2-3,TRBD2,CASSYSAGGSTDTQYF,TGTGCCAGCAGTTACTCTGCGGGGGGTAGCACAGATACGCAGTATTTT
TRBV2,.,TRBJ1-3,.,CASKRVTGNTIYF,TGTGCCAGCAAGAGGGTTACTGGAAACACCATATATTTT
TRBV11-2,.,TRBJ1-6,TRBD1,CASSLSGGDSPLHF,TGTGCCAGCAGCTTATCAGGGGGCGATTCACCCCTCCACTTT
TRBV5-1,.,TRBJ1-1,.,CASSSGGITEAFF,TGCGCCAGCAGCTCGGGGGGAATCACTGAAGCTTTCTTT
TRBV27,.,TRBJ1-5,.,CASREGGAQPQHF,TGTGCCAGCAGAGAGGGCGGGGCTCAGCCCCAGCATTTT
TRBV11-3,.,TRBJ2-3,TRBD1,CASNNRDRGTDTQYF,TGTGCCAGCAACAACAGGGACAGGGGAACAGATACGCAGTATTTT
TRBV7-2,.,TRBJ1-2,.,CASSLKDYYGYTF,TGTGCCAGCAGCTTAAAGGACTACTATGGCTACACCTTC
TRBV5-1,.,TRBJ2-2,.,CASSPLGFGELFF,TGCGCCAGCAGCCCACTCGGGTTCGGGGAGCTGTTTTTT
TRBV5-8,.,TRBJ2-3,TRBD2,CASSSGLAGGFGKDTQYF,TGTGCCAGCAGCTCGGGACTAGCGGGGGGTTTTGGTAAAGATACGCAGTATTTT
TRBV7-9,.,TRBJ1-2,TRBD1,CASSLGTGYYGYTF,TGTGCCAGCAGCCTAGGGACAGGTTACTATGGCTACACCTTC
TRBV5-1,.,TRBJ2-3,.,CASSFSTSTDTQYF,TGCGCCAGCAGCTTCAGTACAAGCACAGATACGCAGTATTTT
TRBV18,.,TRBJ2-3,.,CASSPRRDSAGDTQYF,TGTGCCAGCTCACCACGGCGGGACTCTGCGGGAGATACGCAGTATTTT
TRBV19,once,TRBJ1-2,TRBD1,CASSVSGQRANTF,TGTGCCAGTAGTGTCTCGGGACAGAGGGCTAACACCTTC
TRBV11-3,.,TRBJ2-3,TRBD2,CASSWEGPSVDTQYF,TGTGCCAGCAGCTGGGAGGGACCGTCGGTGGATACGCAGTATTTT
TRBV9,.,TRBJ2-1,TRBD1,CASSPRGLEYNEQFF,TGTGCCAGCAGCCCAAGGGGGCTGGAATACAATGAGCAGTTCTTC
TRBV7-9,.,TRBJ2-5,TRBD1,CASTWTGGSTQYF,TGTGCCAGCACCTGGACAGGGGGGTCAACCCAGTACTTC
TRBV14,.,TRBJ1-2,TRBD1,CASSQQGVLGGYTF,TGTGCCAGCAGCCAACAGGGGGTTCTAGGTGGCTACACCTTC
TRBV5-8,.,TRBJ2-1,.,CASSFWGGVPNEQFF,TGTGCCAGCAGCTTCTGGGGGGGCGTTCCCAATGAGCAGTTCTTC
TRBV7-2,.,TRBJ2-1,TRBD2,CASSSGTSVNEQFF,TGTGCCAGCAGCTCCGGGACTAGCGTCAATGAGCAGTTCTTC
TRBV7-9,.,TRBJ1-4,.,CATSRGWEEKLFF,TGTGCCACCAGTCGTGGCTGGGAGGAAAAACTGTTTTTT
TRBV5-1,.,TRBJ2-1,TRBD1,CASSLVPGTGTDNEQFF,TGCGCCAGCAGCTTGGTGCCCGGGACAGGGACGGACAATGAGCAGTTCTTC
TRBV2,.,TRBJ1-5,TRBD1,CASSRGTGRSNQPQHF,TGTGCCAGCAGCCGAGGGACAGGCCGGAGCAATCAGCCCCAGCATTTT
TRBV15,.,TRBJ1-5,TRBD1,CATSKTGFQPQHF,TGTGCCACCAGCAAGACAGGGTTTCAGCCCCAGCATTTT
TRBV4-1,.,TRBJ2-1,TRBD1,CASSPGQGSSYNEQFF,TGCGCCAGCAGCCCCGGACAGGGGAGCTCCTACAATGAGCAGTTCTTC
TRBV6-6,few,TRBJ1-5,.,CASKVSPTGNQPQHF,TGTGCCAGCAAGGTGAGCCCCACAGGCAATCAGCCCCAGCATTTT
TRBV5-4,.,TRBJ2-3,TRBD2,CASRREVTDTQYF,TGTGCCAGCAGGCGGGAGGTAACAGATACGCAGTATTTT
TRBV7-9,once,TRBJ2-3,.,CASSLQGNTDTQYF,TGTGCCAGCAGCTTGCAGGGGAACACAGATACGCAGTATTTT
TRBV6-5,.,TRBJ2-3,.,CASIALGGSSDTQYF,TGTGCCAGCATCGCACTCGGGGGATCGTCTGATACGCAGTATTTT
TRBV25-1,.,TRBJ2-2,.,CASSEWSPKVGTGELFF,TGTGCCAGCAGTGAATGGAGTCCTAAGGTGGGCACCGGGGAGCTGTTTTTT
TRBV9,.,TRBJ1-1,TRBD1,CASNQQGLDTEAFF,TGTGCCAGCAACCAACAGGGGCTCGACACTGAAGCTTTCTTT
TRBV7-8,.,TRBJ1-2,.,CASSSQVPYGYTF,TGTGCCAGCAGCTCGCAGGTCCCCTATGGCTACACCTTC
TRBV6-5,.,TRBJ2-1,.,CASGARDQHNEQFF,TGTGCCAGCGGGGCCAGGGATCAACATAATGAGCAGTTCTTC
TRBV23-1,once,TRBJ2-1,.,CASSQSGGLSFYNEQFF,TGCGCCAGCAGTCAATCAGGAGGGCTATCATTTTACAATGAGCAGTTCTTC
TRBV19,.,TRBJ1-4,TRBD1,CASRRPGQGDEKLFF,TGTGCCAGTAGACGACCCGGACAGGGGGATGAAAAACTGTTTTTT
TRBV5-6,once,TRBJ1-2,.,CASSPPTGVELGYTF,TGTGCCAGCAGCCCCCCGACGGGGGTGGAACTTGGCTACACCTTC